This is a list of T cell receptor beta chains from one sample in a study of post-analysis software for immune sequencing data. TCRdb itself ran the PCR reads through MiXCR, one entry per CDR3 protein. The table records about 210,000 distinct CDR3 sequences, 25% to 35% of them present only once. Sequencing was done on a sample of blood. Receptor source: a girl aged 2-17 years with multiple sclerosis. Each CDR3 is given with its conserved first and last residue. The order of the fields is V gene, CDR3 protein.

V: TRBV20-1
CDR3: CSARDPTNSYEQYF

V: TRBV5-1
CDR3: CASSQGRENTEAFF

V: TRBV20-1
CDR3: CSARDLGETSLNTDTQYF

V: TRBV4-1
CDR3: CASSQDFGRGSETQYF

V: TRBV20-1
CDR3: CSAPSPTSGHNEQFF

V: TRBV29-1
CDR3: CSVADLNTEAFF

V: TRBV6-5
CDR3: CASTKGQGAYGYTF

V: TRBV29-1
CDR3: CSVPGTDTQYF

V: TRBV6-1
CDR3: CASSPPTSGGGNEQFF

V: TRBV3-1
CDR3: CASSQARSSWDEQFF

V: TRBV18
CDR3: CASSPGRGTETQYF

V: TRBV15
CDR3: CATQLAGVYNEQFF

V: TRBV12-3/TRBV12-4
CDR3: CASSWYEGGYTF

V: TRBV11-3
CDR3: CASSSTGTQETQYF

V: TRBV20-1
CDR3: CSAPIPRGRENIQYF

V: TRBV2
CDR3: CASSGGQGSWTGELFF

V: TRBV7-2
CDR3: CASSLAHNEQFF

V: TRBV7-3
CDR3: CASSLAPIWEQYF

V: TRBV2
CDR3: CASRGITYEQYF

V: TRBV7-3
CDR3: CASSAPPGVGNAGELFF

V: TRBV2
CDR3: CASSVYHNYGYTF

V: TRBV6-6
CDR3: CASSPKSYEQYF

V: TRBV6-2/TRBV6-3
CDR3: CASSAWTSGAVEQYF

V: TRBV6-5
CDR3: CASSYSSWLAGTDTQYF

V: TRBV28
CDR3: CASSLLAGVTGELFF

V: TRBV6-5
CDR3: CASSFATGSEQYF

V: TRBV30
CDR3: CAWGTHTQYF

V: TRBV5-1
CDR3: CASSLVQGVVTGGDTQYF

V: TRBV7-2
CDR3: CASSTQPTSGGAGELFF

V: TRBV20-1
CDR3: CSARSRVWGKRFF

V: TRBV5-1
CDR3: CASSPGTLTYNEQFF

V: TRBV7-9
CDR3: CASSLMTAPQETQYF

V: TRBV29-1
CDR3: CSVKGQGAPEAFF

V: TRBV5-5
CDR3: CASSLGAGGRWDTRYF

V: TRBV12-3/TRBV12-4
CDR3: CASTLQDGPKHF

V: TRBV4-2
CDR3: CASSPGASTRADTQYF

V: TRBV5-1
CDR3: CAGSLAGSSTDTQYF

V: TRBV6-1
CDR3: CASSPTKDGSYEQYF

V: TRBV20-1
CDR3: CSARDLERACTDTQYF

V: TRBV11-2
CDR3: CASSLDPRGASYNEQFF

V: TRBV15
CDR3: CATSRDGLTGGTWDTQYF

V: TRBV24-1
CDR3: CATSDFSGGSGDTQYF

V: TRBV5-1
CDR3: CASTLAGEETQYF

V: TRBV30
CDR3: CAGGRSEQYF

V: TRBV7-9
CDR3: CASSIGGSNNEQFF

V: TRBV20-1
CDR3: CSARGSGVIRETQYF